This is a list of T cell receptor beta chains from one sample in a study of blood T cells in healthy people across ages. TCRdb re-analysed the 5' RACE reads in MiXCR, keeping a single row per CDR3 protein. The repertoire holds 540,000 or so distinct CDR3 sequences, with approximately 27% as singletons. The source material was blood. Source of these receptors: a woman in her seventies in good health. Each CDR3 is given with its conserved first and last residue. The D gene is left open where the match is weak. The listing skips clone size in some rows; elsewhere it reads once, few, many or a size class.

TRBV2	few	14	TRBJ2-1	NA	CASSELGGTVEQFF	TGTGCCAGCAGTGAACTCGGAGGGACAGTTGAGCAGTTCTTC
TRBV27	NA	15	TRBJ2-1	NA	CASGSGLPWGNEQFF	TGTGCCAGCGGTAGCGGACTCCCCTGGGGGAATGAGCAGTTCTTC
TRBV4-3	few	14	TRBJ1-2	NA	CASSHDGSVRSYTF	TGCGCCAGCAGCCATGACGGTTCGGTTCGGAGCTACACCTTC
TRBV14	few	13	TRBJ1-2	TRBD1	CASSQDGGQGGTF	TGTGCCAGCAGCCAAGATGGTGGCCAGGGGGGCACCTTC
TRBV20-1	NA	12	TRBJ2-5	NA	CSANRESEAQYF	TGCAGTGCAAACCGGGAGTCGGAGGCCCAGTACTTC
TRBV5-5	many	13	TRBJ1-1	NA	CASSLGVSTEAFF	TGTGCCAGCAGTCTAGGGGTATCCACTGAAGCTTTCTTT
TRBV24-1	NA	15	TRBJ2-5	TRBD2	CATSDLTSGAETQYF	TGTGCCACCAGTGATTTGACTAGCGGGGCCGAGACCCAGTACTTC
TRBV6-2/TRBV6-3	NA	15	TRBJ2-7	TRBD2	CASSYSGGFRNEQYF	TGTGCCAGCAGTTACTCGGGAGGGTTCAGGAACGAGCAGTACTTC
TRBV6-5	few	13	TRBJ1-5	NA	CASSYGVRQPQHF	TGTGCCAGTAGTTATGGGGTCCGACAGCCCCAGCATTTT
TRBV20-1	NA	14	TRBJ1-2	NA	CSARDVGSLYGYTF	TGCAGTGCTAGAGATGTTGGCAGCCTTTATGGCTACACCTTC
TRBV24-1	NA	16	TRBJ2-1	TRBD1	CATSDYPGQGNNEQFF	TGTGCCACCAGTGATTATCCGGGACAGGGGAACAATGAGCAGTTCTTC
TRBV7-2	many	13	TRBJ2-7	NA	CASSLVRTYEQYF	TGTGCCAGCAGCTTAGTCAGGACCTACGAGCAGTACTTC
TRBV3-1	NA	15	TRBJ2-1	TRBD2	CASSQVSGGIGEQFF	TGTGCCAGCAGCCAAGTTAGCGGGGGTATTGGTGAGCAGTTCTTC
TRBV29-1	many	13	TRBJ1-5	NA	CSAAQGEGQPQHF	TGCAGCGCCGCCCAAGGAGAGGGTCAGCCCCAGCATTTT
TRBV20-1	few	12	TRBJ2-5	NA	CSAQTELETQYF	TGCAGTGCTCAGACCGAACTAGAGACCCAGTACTTC
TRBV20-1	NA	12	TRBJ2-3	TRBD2	CSASLAGVTQYF	TGCAGTGCTAGTCTGGCGGGGGTAACGCAGTATTTT
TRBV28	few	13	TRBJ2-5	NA	CASREAHIETQYF	TGTGCCAGCAGGGAAGCACACATAGAGACCCAGTACTTC
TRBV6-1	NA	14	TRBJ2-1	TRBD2	CASRKEGTSVEQFF	TGTGCCAGCAGAAAAGAAGGGACTAGCGTTGAGCAGTTCTTC
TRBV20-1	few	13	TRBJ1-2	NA	CSASTGSNYGYTF	TGCAGTGCTAGTACAGGGTCTAACTATGGCTACACCTTC
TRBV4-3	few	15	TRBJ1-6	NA	CASSQAQGNHSPLHF	TGCGCCAGCAGCCAAGCCCAGGGGAACCATTCACCCCTCCACTTT